This T cell receptor (beta chain) is from a study of memory CD4+ T cells and cytomegalovirus serostatus. Whole-study context: Healthy Belgian adult donors included roughly nine CMV-positive and around 25 CMV-negative people.

Repertoires were generated with immunoSEQ multiplex PCR, while TCRdb's copy carries only in-frame clones and drops some. In the table there are approximately 74,000 clones, approximately 80% of which are singletons. Single viable CD3+CD4+CD8-CD45RO+ cells were sorted as the memory CD4+ T cells. Serum IgG to CMV pp150, pp28, p38 and p52 defined serostatus. This CDR3 is built from 16 residues. The ends were cut back, 0 bases at V and 4 bases at J, with 12 bases in the middle. Germline V gene sequence: CDR1 MGHRA, CDR2 YSYEKL. The chain uses TRBV4-1 and TRBJ2-2, with a weak D call TRBD2 (6 bases). The clonotype was recovered from an adult in good health and CMV-seropositive. Material for sequencing was memory CD4+ T cells from blood. This CDR3 reads CASSQEAGRSTGELFF. The CDR3 region has the DNA TGCGCCAGCAGCCAAGAGGCGGGACGATCCACCGGGGAGCTGTTTTTT.